The 6 T cell receptor beta chains given below trace back to one sample, sequenced in a study of CD8+ T cells in alopecia areata. Reverse transcription of extracted RNA yielded cDNA, which provided the sequencing template. Assay: immunoSEQ multiplex PCR; the TCRdb copy retains only in-frame clones and omits some. The table records roughly 140,000 clones, around 55% of them present only once. The starting material was CD8+ T cells sorted from blood, obtained at week 0. Source of these receptors: a human donor with alopecia areata.

This chain connects TRBV4-3 to TRBJ2-2; 11 nucleotides agree with TRBD1. CDR3 length equals 17 residues. V was clipped by 0 bases and J by 5 bases; unmatched bases: 5. Per the germline V gene, CDR1 is LGHNA and CDR2 is YSLEER. CDR3 coding DNA: TGCGCCAGCAGCCAAGACGGGGGGACAGGGGGAACCGGGGAGCTGTTTTTT. This translates into CASSQDGGTGGTGELFF.

This chain joins TRBV13 and TRBJ1-2; 11 nucleotides align to TRBD1. The V and J ends lost 3 bases and 3 bases, in that order; junction bases with no gene match: 12. CDR1 PRHDT and CDR2 FYEKMQ come from the germline V gene (reference sequence). This CDR3 is 18 amino acids long. This CDR3 is CASSFRGQGALGDYGYTF. For the CDR3, the DNA is TGTGCCAGCAGCTTTAGAGGACAGGGGGCTCTAGGGGACTATGGCTACACCTTC.

This rearrangement joins TRBV29-1 to TRBJ1-2, with 9 nucleotides matching TRBD1. V lost 6 bases and J lost 5; bases outside the gene matches: 4. The CDR3 runs to 12 residues. The V gene's germline CDR1 is SQVTM and CDR2 ANQGSEA. This CDR3 reads CSVTGQGYGYTF. In nucleotides, the CDR3 is TGCAGCGTAACGGGACAGGGTTATGGCTACACCTTC.

The J gene is TRBJ2-6, the V gene TRBV2; unclear D gene. The V end was cut by 1 base, the J end by 1 base, with 14 bases between. CDR1 SNHLY and CDR2 FYNNEI come from the germline V gene. The length of the CDR3 is 18 residues. The CDR3 bases are TGTGCCAGCAGTGAAGAGCTGTGGTCTCGTTCTGGGGCCAACGTCCTGACTTTC. Protein product: CASSEELWSRSGANVLTF.

Only a few counts were recorded for this clone. The rearrangement uses TRBV6-6 and TRBJ1-1; D is ambiguous. V lost 6 bases and J 4 bases, leaving 9 bases between the germline ends. CDR1 is MNHNY, CDR2 SVGAGI, per germline (reference sequence). CDR3 length: 12 residues. In DNA form, the CDR3 reads TGTGCCAGCAGCCCCCGGCCCACTGAAGCTTTCTTT. This codes for CASSPRPTEAFF.

This rearrangement joins TRBV4-1 to TRBJ2-1; TRBD2 might be the D (7 bases). With 3 bases removed from V and 4 bases from J, the gap between germline ends came to 13 bases. This CDR3 contains 15 residues. The germline gives CDR1 MGHRA, CDR2 YSYEKL. CDR3: CASSQGGALYNEQFF. The CDR3 nucleotides are TGCGCCAGCAGCCAGGGGGGGGCACTATACAATGAGCAGTTCTTC.